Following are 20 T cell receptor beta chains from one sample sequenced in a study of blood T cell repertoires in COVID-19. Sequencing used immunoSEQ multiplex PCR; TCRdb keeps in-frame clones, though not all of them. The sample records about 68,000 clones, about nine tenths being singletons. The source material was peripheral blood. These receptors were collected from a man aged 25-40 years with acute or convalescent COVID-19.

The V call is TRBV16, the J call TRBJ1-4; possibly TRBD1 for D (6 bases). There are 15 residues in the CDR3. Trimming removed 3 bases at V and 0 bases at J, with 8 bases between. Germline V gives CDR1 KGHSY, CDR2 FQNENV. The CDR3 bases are TGTGCCAGCAGCCACGCAGGGGCAACTAATGAAAAACTGTTTTTT. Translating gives CASSHAGATNEKLFF.

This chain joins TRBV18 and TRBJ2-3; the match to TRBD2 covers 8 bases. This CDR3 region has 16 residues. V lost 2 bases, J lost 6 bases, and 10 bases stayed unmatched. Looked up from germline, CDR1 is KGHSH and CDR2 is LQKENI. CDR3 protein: CASSPNRAGVADTQYF. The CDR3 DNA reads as TGTGCCAGCTCACCAAATCGAGCGGGAGTGGCGGATACGCAGTATTTT.

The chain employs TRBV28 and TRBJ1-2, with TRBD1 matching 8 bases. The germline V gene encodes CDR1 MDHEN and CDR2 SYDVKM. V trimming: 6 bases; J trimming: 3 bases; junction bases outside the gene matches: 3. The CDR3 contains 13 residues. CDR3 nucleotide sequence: TGTGCCAGCAGCCAGGGGGCGCACTATGGCTACACCTTC. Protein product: CASSQGAHYGYTF.

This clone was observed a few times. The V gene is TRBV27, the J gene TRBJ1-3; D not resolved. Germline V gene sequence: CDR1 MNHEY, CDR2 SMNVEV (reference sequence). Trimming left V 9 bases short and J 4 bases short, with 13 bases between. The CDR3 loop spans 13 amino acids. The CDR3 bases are TGTGCCAGTCGACATACTCGGGGAAACACCATATATTTT. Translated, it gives CASRHTRGNTIYF.

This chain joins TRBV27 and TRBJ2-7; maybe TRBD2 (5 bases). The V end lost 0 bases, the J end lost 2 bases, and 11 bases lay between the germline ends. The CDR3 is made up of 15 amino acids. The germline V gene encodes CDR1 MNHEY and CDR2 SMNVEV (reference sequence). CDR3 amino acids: CASSLSTSPPYEQYF. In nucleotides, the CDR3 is TGTGCCAGCAGTTTATCTACTAGTCCCCCCTACGAGCAGTACTTC.

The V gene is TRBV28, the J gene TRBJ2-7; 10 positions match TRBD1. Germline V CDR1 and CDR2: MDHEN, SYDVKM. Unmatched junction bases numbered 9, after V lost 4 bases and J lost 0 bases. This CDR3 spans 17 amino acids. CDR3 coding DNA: TGTGCCAGCAGTTCCGGGACAGGGGAATTGGGCTCCTACGAGCAGTACTTC. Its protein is CASSSGTGELGSYEQYF.

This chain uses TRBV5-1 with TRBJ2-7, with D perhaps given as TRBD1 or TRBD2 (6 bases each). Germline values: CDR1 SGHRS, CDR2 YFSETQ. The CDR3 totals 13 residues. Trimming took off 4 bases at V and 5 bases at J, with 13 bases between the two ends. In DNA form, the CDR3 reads TGCGCCAGCAGCCTGGGGGGCGGGGACGAGCAGTACTTC. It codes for CASSLGGGDEQYF.

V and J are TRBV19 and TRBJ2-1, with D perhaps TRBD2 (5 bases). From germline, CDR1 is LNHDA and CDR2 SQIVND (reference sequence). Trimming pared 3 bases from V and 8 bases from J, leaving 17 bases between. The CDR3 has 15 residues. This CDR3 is CASSMSGFLWDEQFF. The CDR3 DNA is TGTGCCAGTAGTATGAGCGGATTCCTATGGGATGAGCAGTTCTTC.

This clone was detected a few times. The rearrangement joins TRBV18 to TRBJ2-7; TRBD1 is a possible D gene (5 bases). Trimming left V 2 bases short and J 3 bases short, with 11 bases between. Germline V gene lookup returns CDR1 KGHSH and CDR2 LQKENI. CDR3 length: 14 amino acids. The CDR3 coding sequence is TGTGCCAGCTCACCAACGCAGGGAAACTACGAGCAGTACTTC. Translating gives CASSPTQGNYEQYF.

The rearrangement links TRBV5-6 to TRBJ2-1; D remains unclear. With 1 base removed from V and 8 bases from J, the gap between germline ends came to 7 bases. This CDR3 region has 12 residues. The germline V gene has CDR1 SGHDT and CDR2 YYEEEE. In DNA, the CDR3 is TGTGCCAGCAGCTTGTCTCTAGATGAGCAGTTCTTC. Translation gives CASSLSLDEQFF. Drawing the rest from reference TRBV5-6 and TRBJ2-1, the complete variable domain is DAGVTQSPTHLIKTRGQQVTLRCSPKSGHDTVSWYQQALGQGPQFIFQYYEEEERQRGNFPDRFSGHQFPNYSSELNVNALLLGDSALYLCASSLSLDEQFFGPGTRLTVL.

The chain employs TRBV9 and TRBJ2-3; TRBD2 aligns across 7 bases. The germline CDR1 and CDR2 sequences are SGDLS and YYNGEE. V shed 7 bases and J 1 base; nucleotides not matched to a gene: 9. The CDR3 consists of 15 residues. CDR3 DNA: TGTGCCAGCGCCGAGGATCTAGCGGGCACAGATACGCAGTATTTT. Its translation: CASAEDLAGTDTQYF.

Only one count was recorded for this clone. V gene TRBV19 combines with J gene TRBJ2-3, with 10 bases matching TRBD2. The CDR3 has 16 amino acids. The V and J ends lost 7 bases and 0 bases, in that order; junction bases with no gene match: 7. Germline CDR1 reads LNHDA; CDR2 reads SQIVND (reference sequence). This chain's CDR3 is CASTPSGRDSTDTQYF. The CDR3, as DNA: TGTGCCAGTACCCCGAGCGGGAGGGATAGCACAGATACGCAGTATTTT.

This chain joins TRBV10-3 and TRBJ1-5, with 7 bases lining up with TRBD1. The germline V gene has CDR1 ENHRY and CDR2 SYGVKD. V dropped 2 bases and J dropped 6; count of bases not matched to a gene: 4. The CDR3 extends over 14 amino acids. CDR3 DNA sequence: TGTGCCATCAGTGAGACAGGGGTGAGTCAGCCCCAGCATTTT. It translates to CAISETGVSQPQHF.

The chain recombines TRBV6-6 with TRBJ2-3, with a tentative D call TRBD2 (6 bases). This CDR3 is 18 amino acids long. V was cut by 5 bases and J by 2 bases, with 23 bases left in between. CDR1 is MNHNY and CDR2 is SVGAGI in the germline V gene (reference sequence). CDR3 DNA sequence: TGTGCCAGCAGTCCGGGGCTAGTTGCCGGAGGGATCACAGATACGCAGTATTTT. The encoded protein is CASSPGLVAGGITDTQYF.

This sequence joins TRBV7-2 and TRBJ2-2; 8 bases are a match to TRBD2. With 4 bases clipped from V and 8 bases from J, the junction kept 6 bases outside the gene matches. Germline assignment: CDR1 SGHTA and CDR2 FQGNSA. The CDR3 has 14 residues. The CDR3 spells CASSSGRESGELFF. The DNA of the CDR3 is TGTGCCAGCAGCTCCGGGAGGGAGTCTGGGGAGCTGTTTTTT.

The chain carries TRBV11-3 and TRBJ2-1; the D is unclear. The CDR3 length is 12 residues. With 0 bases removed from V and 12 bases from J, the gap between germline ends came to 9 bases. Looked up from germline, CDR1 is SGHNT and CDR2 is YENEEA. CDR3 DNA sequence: TGTGCCAGCAGCTTAGAACCGGGTTCGCAGTTCTTC. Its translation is CASSLEPGSQFF. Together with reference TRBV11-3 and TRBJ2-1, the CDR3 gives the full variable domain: EAGVVQSPRYKIIEKKQPVAFWCNPISGHNTLYWYLQNLGQGPELLIRYENEEAVDDSQLPKDRFSAERLKGVDSTLKIQPAELGDSAVYLCASSLEPGSQFFGPGTRLTVL.

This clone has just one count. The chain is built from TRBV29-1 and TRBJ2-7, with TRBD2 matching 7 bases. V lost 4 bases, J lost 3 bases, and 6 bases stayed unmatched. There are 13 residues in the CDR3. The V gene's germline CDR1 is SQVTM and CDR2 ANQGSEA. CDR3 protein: CSVGRGGVYEQYF. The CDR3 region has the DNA TGCAGCGTTGGGCGTGGGGGGGTCTACGAGCAGTACTTC.

The CDR3 loop reads CASSAPSFRGRSEQYF. CDR3 coding DNA: TGTGCCAGCAGCGCACCGAGTTTCAGGGGGCGTAGCGAGCAGTACTTC. This chain links TRBV7-9 with TRBJ2-7; 8 positions agree with TRBD1. The germline V gene encodes CDR1 SEHNR and CDR2 FQNEAQ (reference sequence). This CDR3 spans 16 amino acids. V dropped 5 bases and J dropped 6; count of bases not matched to a gene: 15.

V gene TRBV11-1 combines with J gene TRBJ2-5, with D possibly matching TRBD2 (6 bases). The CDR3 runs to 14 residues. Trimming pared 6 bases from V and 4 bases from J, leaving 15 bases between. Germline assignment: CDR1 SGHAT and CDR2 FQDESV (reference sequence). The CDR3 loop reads CASRRGGSRETQYF. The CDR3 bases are TGTGCCAGCAGGCGGGGTGGGTCTAGAGAGACCCAGTACTTC.

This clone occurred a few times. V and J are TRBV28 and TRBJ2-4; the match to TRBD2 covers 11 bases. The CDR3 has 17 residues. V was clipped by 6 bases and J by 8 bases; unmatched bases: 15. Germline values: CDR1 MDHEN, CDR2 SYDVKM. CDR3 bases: TGTGCCAGCAGCCTAGAGATAGCGGGAGGGCCGGAGGACATTCAGTACTTC. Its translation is CASSLEIAGGPEDIQYF.